These 9 T cell receptor beta chains were all obtained from the same sample, sequenced in a study of cytomegalovirus exposure and HLA in healthy donors. PCR involved 60 Vbeta and 13 Jbeta primers. Profiling relied on immunoSEQ multiplex PCR, and the TCRdb table lists in-frame clones only, not all of them. The sample includes 250,000 to 350,000 clones, 86% of them seen just once. The sample comprised PBMCs. These receptor sequences come from a middle-aged man in good health and CMV-seropositive.

The genes are TRBV9 and TRBJ2-5; 10 positions match TRBD1. The CDR3 is 15 amino acids. The germline gives CDR1 SGDLS, CDR2 YYNGEE. Trimming at V came to 3 bases and at J to 7 bases, leaving 9 bases not matched to a gene. The CDR3, as DNA: TGTGCCAGCAGCGCCTTGGACAGGGGGGGTACGACCCAGTACTTC. Translated: CASSALDRGGTTQYF.

This clone was seen only a few times. The same CDR3 arises from other DNA sequences in this sample as well. The V call is TRBV10-3, the J call TRBJ2-5; 8 positions agree with TRBD1. The CDR3 is made up of 16 amino acids. CDR1 and CDR2 from the germline V gene are ENHRY and SYGVKD. Trimming removed 2 bases from V and 5 bases from J; junction bases left unmatched: 10. CDR3: CAISEGGSRDRETQYF. The CDR3 DNA follows: TGTGCCATCAGTGAGGGAGGATCCCGGGACAGGGAGACCCAGTACTTC.

Here the CDR3 DNA reads TGTGCCAGCAGCGCCGGGATAGTGGGTCAGCCCCAGCATTTT. This gives the protein CASSAGIVGQPQHF. V is TRBV9 and J is TRBJ1-5; D is unresolved. In germline, CDR1 is SGDLS, CDR2 YYNGEE. The CDR3 covers 14 residues. The ends were cut back, 3 bases at V and 6 bases at J, with 13 bases in the middle. The full variable domain, its missing parts supplied by reference TRBV9 and TRBJ1-5, is DSGVTQTPKHLITATGQRVTLRCSPRSGDLSVYWYQQSLDQGLQFLIQYYNGEERAKGNILERFSAQQFPDLHSELNLSSLELGDSALYFCASSAGIVGQPQHFGDGTRLSIL.

The chain recombines TRBV28 with TRBJ1-5; TRBD1 is a possible D gene (6 bases). Germline loops: CDR1 MDHEN, CDR2 SYDVKM. V was shortened by 4 bases and J by 3 bases, with 16 bases between the two germline ends. This CDR3 has 16 amino acids. The DNA of the CDR3 is TGTGCCAGCAGTTCGCGAAGGGGGAAAATCAATCAGCCCCAGCATTTT. Translated: CASSSRRGKINQPQHF.

The V gene is TRBV10-2, the J gene TRBJ2-7, with 9 positions matching TRBD1. This CDR3 contains 14 residues. Trimming took 11 bases from V and 6 from J; bases not matched to a gene: 14. The germline CDR1 and CDR2 sequences are WSHSY and SAAADI. CDR3 residues: CAARSGTGLTEQYF. CDR3 coding DNA: TGCGCCGCTAGGTCCGGGACAGGGCTTACCGAGCAGTACTTC.

The chain uses TRBV2 and TRBJ2-7; 10 bases line up with TRBD2. This CDR3 region has 16 residues. Germline CDR1 is SNHLY and CDR2 is FYNNEI. V was pared by 2 bases and J by 5 bases, with 9 bases of the junction left unmatched. CDR3 amino acids: CASSEPPSSGSNEQYF. The CDR3 DNA reads TGTGCCAGCAGTGAACCCCCGTCTAGCGGGAGTAACGAGCAGTACTTC.

The count of this clone is one. The genes are TRBV23-1 and TRBJ2-7, with 10 nucleotides matching TRBD1. TRBV23-1 is known as an ORF, though its function is uncertain. V lost 6 bases, J lost 4 bases, and 6 bases stayed unmatched. The length of the CDR3 is 14 residues. The chain's CDR3 is CASRPPGQGYEQYF. CDR3 DNA: TGCGCCAGCAGACCGCCGGGACAGGGGTACGAGCAGTACTTC.

This chain connects TRBV7-2 to TRBJ2-2; 13 nucleotides agree with TRBD2. V shed 5 bases and J 14 bases; nucleotides not matched to a gene: 8. Per the germline V gene, CDR1 is SGHTA and CDR2 is FQGNSA. This CDR3 contains 14 residues. The CDR3 region has the DNA TGTGCCAGCAGCGGGACTAGCGGGATGGGGTCCCTGTTTTTT. Amino acids: CASSGTSGMGSLFF.

This sequence joins TRBV5-1 and TRBJ2-1; no definite D call. This CDR3 contains 13 residues. In germline, CDR1 is SGHRS, CDR2 YFSETQ. The germline V and J ends were trimmed by 0 bases and 7 bases, with 8 bases remaining between them. CDR3 residues: CASSLDSLNEQFF. The CDR3 region has the DNA TGCGCCAGCAGCTTGGACTCGCTAAATGAGCAGTTCTTC. The full variable domain, completed using reference TRBV5-1 and TRBJ2-1, is KAGVTQTPRYLIKTRGQQVTLSCSPISGHRSVSWYQQTPGQGLQFLFEYFSETQRNKGNFPGRFSGRQFSNSRSEMNVSTLELGDSALYLCASSLDSLNEQFFGPGTRLTVL.